Here is one T cell receptor beta chain with its context. Its antigen is as yet unknown. The germline V gene has CDR1 SGHDN and CDR2 FVKESK. Between the trimmed V and J ends, which lost 4 bases and 3 bases, there was a span of 8 bases. The CDR3 totals 13 residues. The data were taken from a study of T cells in Graves' hyperthyroidism and ophthalmopathy. On the study more broadly: Staff took peripheral blood when the initial diagnosis was made, before any treatment began. Study conclusions and caveats: A model built on 13 V-J features separated ophthalmopathy from stable hyperthyroidism.

For Graves' hyperthyroidism to be stable, ophthalmopathy could not progress within 18 months. Uncontrolled infection, other autoimmune disease, pregnancy or lactation barred patients from enrollment. Researchers amplified the TCR beta CDR3 regions from RNA transcripts. TCR CDR3 regions were first amplified by RT-PCR with HTBI primers. A single record per CDR3 protein comes from TCRdb applying MiXCR to the multiplex PCR reads. The sample records around 450,000 distinct CDR3 sequences, around 13% being singletons. The chain combines TRBV14 with TRBJ2-3; D not certain. This TCR was sampled from a woman in her late teens or twenties with Graves' hyperthyroidism. The sequenced sample consisted of blood. CDR3 DNA: TGTGCCAGCAGCCCCTATCGAACAGATACGCAGTATTTT. As protein: CASSPYRTDTQYF.